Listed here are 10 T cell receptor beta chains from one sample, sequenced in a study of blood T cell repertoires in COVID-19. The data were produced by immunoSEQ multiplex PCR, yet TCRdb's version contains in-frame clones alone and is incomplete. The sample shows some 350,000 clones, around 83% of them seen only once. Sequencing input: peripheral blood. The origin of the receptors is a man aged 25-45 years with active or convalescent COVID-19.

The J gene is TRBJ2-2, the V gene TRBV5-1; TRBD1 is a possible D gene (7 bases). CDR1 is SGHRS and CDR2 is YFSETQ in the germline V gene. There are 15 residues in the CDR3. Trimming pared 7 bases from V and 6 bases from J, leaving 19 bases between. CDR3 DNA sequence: TGCGCCAGCCGTGGAGGAGGGGGCGGTTCCGGGGAGCTGTTTTTT. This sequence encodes CASRGGGGGSGELFF.

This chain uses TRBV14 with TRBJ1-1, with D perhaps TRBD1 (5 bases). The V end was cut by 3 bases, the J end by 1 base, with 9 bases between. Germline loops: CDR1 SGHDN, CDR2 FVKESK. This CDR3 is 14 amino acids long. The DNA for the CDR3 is TGTGCCAGCAGCCAGACCCAGGGGAACACTGAAGCTTTCTTT. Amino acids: CASSQTQGNTEAFF.

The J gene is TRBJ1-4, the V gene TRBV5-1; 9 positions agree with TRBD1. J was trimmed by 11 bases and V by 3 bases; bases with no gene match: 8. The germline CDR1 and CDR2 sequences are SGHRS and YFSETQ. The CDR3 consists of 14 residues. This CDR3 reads CASSSPGQGGKLFF. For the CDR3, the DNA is TGCGCCAGCAGCTCGCCGGGACAGGGTGGGAAACTGTTTTTT.

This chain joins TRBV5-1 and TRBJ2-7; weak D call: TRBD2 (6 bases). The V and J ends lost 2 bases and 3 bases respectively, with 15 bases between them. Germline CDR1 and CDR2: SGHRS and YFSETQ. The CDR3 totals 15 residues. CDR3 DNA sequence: TGCGCCAGCAGCTTAGGACTACTCAGCCTCTACGAGCAGTACTTC. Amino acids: CASSLGLLSLYEQYF.

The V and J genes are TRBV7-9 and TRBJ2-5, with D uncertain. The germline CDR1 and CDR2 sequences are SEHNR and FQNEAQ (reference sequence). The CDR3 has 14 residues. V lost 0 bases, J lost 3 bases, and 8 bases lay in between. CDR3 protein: CASSLAQTEETQYF. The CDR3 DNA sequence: TGTGCCAGCAGCTTAGCACAAACAGAAGAGACCCAGTACTTC.

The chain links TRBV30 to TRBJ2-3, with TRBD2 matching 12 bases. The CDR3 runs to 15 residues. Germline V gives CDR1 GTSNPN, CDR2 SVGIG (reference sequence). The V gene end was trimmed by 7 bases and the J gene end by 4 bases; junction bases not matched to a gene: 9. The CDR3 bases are TGTGCCTCTTCGACTAGCGGGGGCCTTGCAGATACGCAGTATTTT. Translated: CASSTSGGLADTQYF.

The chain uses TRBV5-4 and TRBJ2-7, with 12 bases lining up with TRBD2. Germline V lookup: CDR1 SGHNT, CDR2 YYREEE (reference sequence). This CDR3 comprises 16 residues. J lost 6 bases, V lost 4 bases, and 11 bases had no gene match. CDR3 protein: CASSQSLAGGAPEQYF. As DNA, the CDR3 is TGTGCCAGCAGCCAGAGCCTAGCGGGGGGGGCCCCCGAGCAGTACTTC.

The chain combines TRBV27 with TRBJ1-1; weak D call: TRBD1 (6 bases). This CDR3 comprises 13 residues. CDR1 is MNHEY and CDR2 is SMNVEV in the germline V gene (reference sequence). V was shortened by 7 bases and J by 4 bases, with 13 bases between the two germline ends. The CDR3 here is CASNLNRATEAFF. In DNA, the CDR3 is TGTGCCAGCAACCTCAACAGGGCCACTGAAGCTTTCTTT.

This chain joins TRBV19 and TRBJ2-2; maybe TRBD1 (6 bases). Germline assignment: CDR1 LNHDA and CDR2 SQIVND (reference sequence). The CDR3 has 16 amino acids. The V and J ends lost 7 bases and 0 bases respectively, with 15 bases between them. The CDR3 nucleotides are TGTGCCAGTATTGATTCCCAGGGGACGAACACCGGGGAGCTGTTTTTT. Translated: CASIDSQGTNTGELFF.

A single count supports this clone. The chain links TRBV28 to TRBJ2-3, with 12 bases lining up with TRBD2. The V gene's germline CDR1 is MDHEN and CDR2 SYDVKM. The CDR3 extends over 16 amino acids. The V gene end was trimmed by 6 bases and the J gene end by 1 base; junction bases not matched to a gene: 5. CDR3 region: CASRERLAGGTDTQYF. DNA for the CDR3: TGTGCCAGCAGGGAACGACTAGCGGGAGGCACAGATACGCAGTATTTT.